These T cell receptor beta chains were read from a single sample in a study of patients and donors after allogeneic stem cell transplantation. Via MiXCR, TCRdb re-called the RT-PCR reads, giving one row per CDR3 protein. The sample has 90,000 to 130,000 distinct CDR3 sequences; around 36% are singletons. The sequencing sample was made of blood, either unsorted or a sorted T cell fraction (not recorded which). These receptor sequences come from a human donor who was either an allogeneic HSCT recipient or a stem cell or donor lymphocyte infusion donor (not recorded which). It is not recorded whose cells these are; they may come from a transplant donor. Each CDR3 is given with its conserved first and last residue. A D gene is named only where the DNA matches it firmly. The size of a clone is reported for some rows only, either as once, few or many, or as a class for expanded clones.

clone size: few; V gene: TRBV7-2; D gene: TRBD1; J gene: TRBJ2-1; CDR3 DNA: TGTGCCAGCAGCTTACGACAGGGATATGGCAATGAGCAGTTCTTC; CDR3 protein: CASSLRQGYGNEQFF
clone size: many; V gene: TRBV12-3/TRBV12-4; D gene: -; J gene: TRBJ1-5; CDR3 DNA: TGTGCCAGTCGTTCACAGGGTATTTCAGGTCAGCCCCAGCATTTT; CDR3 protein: CASRSQGISGQPQHF
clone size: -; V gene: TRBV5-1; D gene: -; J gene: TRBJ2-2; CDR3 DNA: TGCGCCAGCAGCTTGGGGCGGCCCCCTGCGCGGGAGCTGTTTTTT; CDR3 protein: CASSLGRPPARELFF
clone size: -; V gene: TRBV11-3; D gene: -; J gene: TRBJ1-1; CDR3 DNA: TGTGCCAGCAGTCGCTACACAGGGTCCGCTCTTAGCACTGAAGCTTTCTTT; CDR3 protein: CASSRYTGSALSTEAFF
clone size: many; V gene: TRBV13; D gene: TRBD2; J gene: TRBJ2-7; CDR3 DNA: TGTGCCAGCAGCTGGGGACTAGCTGGCTACGAGCAGTACTTC; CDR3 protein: CASSWGLAGYEQYF
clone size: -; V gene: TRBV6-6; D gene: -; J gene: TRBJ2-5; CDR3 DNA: TGTGCCAGCAGTGCGACAGCAAAAGAGACCCAGTACTTC; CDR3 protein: CASSATAKETQYF
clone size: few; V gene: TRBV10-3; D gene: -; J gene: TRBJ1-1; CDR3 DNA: TGTGCCATCAGTGAGTCGAATCAGGGAAAAGCTTTCTTT; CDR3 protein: CAISESNQGKAFF
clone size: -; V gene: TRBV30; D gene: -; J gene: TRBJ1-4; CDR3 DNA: TGTGCCTGGGGTTTAGGGGAAAAACTGTTTTTT; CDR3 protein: CAWGLGEKLFF
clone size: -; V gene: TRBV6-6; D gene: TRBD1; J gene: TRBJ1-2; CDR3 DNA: TGTGCCAGCAGTCAAGCGGAACAGGGGAGAAGAGGCTACACCTTC; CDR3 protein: CASSQAEQGRRGYTF
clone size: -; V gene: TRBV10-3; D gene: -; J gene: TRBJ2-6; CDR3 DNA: TGTGCCATCGAACAGGGAATTGGGGCCAACGTCCTGACTTTC; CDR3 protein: CAIEQGIGANVLTF
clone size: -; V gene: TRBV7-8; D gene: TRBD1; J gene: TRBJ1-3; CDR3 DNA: TGTGCCAGCGGCGACAGGGAAGCTGGAAACACCATATATTTT; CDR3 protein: CASGDREAGNTIYF
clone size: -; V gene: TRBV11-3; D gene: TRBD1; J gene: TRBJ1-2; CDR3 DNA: TGTGCCAGCAGCAAACCTACCGGCGGACAGGGTAATCGGAATGGCTACACCTTC; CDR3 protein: CASSKPTGGQGNRNGYTF
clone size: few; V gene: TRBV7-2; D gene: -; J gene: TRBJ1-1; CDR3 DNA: TGTGCCAGCAGCTTATTTTGGGGGCTGGAAACTGAAGCTTTCTTT; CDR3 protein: CASSLFWGLETEAFF
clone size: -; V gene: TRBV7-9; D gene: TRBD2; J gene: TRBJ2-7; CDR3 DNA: TGTGCCAGCAGTCTAGCGGCTAGCGGCTACGAGCAGTACTTC; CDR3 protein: CASSLAASGYEQYF
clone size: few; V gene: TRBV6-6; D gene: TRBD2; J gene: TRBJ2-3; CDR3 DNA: TGTGCCAGCAGTTACTCGTGGGGACTAGCAGAAGATACGCAGTATTTT; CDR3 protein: CASSYSWGLAEDTQYF
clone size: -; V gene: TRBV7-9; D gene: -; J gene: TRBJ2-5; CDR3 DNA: TGTGCCAGCAGCTTATCGGCTAGTATGGGGGAGACCCAGTACTTC; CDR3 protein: CASSLSASMGETQYF
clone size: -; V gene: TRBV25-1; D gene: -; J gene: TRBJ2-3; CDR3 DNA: TGTGCCAGCAGCCCGGAAGCGAGCACAGATACGCAGTATTTT; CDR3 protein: CASSPEASTDTQYF
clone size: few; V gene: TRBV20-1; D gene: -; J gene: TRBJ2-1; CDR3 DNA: TGCAGTGCGCAGAGGGATTGGCGAGCTGAGCAGTTCTTC; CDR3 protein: CSAQRDWRAEQFF
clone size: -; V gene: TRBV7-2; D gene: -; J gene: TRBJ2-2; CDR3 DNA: TGTGCCAGCAGCTTAGCGTGGGACACCGGGGAGCTGTTTTTT; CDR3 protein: CASSLAWDTGELFF
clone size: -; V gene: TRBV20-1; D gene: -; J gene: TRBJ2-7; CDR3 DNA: TGCAGTGCTTCAGGGGACGCCTACGAGCAGTACTTC; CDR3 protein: CSASGDAYEQYF
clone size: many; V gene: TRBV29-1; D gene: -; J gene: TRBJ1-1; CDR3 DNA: TGCAGCGTCGCACACGAACGAAACACTGAAGCTTTCTTT; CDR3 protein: CSVAHERNTEAFF
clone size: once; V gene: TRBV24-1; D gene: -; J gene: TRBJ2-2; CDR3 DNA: TGTGCCACCAGTCGACAGTCCACCGGGGAGCTGTTTTTT; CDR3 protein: CATSRQSTGELFF
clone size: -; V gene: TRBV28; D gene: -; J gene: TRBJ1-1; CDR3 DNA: TGTGCCAGCAGGGATTGGGGACTTGAAGCTTTCTTT; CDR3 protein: CASRDWGLEAFF
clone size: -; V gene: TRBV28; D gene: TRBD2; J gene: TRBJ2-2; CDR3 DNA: TGTGCCAGCAGTTTTCTCCAAGGACTAGCGGGAGCTGGGGAGCTGTTTTTT; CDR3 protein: CASSFLQGLAGAGELFF
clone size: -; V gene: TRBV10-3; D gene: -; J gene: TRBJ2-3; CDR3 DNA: TGTGCCATCAGCTTCGGGAGTACGCAGTATTTT; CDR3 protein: CAISFGSTQYF
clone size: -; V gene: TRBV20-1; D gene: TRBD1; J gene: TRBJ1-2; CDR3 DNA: TGCAGTGCTAGAGCCTCCGGGACAGGAAACTATGGCTACACCTTC; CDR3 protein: CSARASGTGNYGYTF
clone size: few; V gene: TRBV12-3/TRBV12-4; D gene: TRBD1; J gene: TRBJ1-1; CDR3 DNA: TGTGCCAGCAGTCCCGACAGGGGGCTCCCCGGGGGCACTGAAGCTTTCTTT; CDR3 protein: CASSPDRGLPGGTEAFF
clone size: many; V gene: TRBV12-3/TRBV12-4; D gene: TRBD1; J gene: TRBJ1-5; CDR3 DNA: TGTGCCAGCAGGGCGACAGGGATGGGTCAGCCCCAGCATTTT; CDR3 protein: CASRATGMGQPQHF
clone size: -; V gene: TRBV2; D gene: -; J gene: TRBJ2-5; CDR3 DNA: TGTGCCAGCAGCGAGAGACAGACCCAAGAGACCCAGTACTTC; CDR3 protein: CASSERQTQETQYF
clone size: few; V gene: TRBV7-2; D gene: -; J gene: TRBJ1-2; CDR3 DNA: TGTGCCAGCAGCTTAGCCGGGACAACTAACTATGGCTACACCTTC; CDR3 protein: CASSLAGTTNYGYTF
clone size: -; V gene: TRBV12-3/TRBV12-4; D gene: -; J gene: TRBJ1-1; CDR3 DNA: TGTGCCAGCAGTAGGTGGACGGCGATGAACACTGAAGCTTTCTTT; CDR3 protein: CASSRWTAMNTEAFF
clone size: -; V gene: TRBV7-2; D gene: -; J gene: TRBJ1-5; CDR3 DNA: TGTGCCAGTAAATTGGACAGTAATCAGCCCCAGCATTTT; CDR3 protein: CASKLDSNQPQHF
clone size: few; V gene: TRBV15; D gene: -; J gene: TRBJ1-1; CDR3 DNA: TGTGCCACCAGGGCCAGTTTGAACACTGAAGCTTTCTTT; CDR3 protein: CATRASLNTEAFF
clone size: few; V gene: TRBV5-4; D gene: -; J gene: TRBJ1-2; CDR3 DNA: TGTGCCAGCAGGACGGACTATGGCTACACCTTC; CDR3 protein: CASRTDYGYTF
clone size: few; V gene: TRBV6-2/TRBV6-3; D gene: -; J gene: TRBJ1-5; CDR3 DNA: TGTGCCAGCAGTCCAATCGGCCGGGGGGATAATCAGCCCCAGCATTTT; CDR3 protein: CASSPIGRGDNQPQHF
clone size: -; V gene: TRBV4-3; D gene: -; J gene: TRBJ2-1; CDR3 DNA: TGCGCCAGCAGCCAAGATCTAGCACGTGAGCAGTTCTTC; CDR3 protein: CASSQDLAREQFF
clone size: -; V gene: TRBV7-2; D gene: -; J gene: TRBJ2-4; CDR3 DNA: TGTGCCAGCACCAAAGGGGCAAACACCATTCAGTACTTC; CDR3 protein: CASTKGANTIQYF
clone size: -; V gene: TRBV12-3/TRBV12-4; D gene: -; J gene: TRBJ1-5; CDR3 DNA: TGTGCCAGCAGGAGAGGAACAGGCAATCAGCCCCAGCATTTT; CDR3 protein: CASRRGTGNQPQHF
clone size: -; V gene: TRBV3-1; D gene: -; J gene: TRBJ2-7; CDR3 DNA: TGTGCCAGCAGCCAAGATCTACGGGGCTCCTACGAGCAGTACTTC; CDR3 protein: CASSQDLRGSYEQYF
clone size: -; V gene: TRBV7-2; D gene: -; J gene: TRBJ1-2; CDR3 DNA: TGTGCCAGCAGCTTAGCGGAGACAGCGCTTGGCTACACCTTC; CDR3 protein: CASSLAETALGYTF
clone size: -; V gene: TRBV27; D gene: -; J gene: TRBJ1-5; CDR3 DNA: TGTGCCAGCAGTTTATCGATCGGGGGCAATCAGCCCCAGCATTTT; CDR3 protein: CASSLSIGGNQPQHF
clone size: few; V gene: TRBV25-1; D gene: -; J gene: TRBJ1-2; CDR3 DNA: TGTGCCAGCAGTGGAGAGGGTCCGGACTACACCTTC; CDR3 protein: CASSGEGPDYTF
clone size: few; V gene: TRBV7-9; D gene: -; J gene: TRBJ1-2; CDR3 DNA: TGTGCCAGCAGCTTAGGTATTAACTATGGCTACACCTTC; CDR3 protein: CASSLGINYGYTF
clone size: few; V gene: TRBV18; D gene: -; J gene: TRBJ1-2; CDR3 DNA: TGTGCCAGCTCAAAAACAACCCTCGGCTATGGCTACACCTTC; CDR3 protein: CASSKTTLGYGYTF
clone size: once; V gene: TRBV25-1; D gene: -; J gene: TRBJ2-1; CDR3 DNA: TGTGCCAGCAGGACAGGGACTACTAACAATGAGCAGTTCTTC; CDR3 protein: CASRTGTTNNEQFF
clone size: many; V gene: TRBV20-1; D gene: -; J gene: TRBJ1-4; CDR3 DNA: TGCAGTGCCCGGACATTAACTAATGAAAAACTGTTTTTT; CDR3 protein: CSARTLTNEKLFF
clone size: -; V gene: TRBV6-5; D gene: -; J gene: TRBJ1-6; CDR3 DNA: TGTGCCAGCAGTTATTTGGGGGGAGATCCCCTCCACTTT; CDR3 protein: CASSYLGGDPLHF
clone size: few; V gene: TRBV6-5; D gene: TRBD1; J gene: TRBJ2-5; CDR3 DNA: TGTGCCAGCAGACAGGGGAAAAAGACCCAGTACTTC; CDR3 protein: CASRQGKKTQYF
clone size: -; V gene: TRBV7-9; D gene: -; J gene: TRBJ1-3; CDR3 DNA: TGTGCCAGCAGCTTAGTAGGGTCCTCTGGAAACACCATATATTTT; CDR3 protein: CASSLVGSSGNTIYF